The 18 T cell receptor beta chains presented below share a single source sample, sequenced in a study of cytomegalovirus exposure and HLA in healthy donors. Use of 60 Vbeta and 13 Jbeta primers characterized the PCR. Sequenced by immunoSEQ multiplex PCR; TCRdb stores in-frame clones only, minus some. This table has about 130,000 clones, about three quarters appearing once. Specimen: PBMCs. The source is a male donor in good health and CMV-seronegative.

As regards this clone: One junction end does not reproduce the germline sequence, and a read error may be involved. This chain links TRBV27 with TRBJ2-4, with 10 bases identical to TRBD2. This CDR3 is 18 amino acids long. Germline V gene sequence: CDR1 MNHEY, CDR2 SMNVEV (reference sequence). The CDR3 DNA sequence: TGTGCCAGCAGTCTCCGCACTACTAGCGGGATTGACAAAAACAGTCAGTACTTC. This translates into CASSLRTTSGIDKNSQYF.

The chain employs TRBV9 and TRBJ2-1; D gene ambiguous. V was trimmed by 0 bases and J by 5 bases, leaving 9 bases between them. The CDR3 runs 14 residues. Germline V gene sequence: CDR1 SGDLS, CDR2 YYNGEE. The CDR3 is CASSVVGNDNEQFF. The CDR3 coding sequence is TGTGCCAGCAGCGTAGTGGGCAACGACAATGAGCAGTTCTTC.

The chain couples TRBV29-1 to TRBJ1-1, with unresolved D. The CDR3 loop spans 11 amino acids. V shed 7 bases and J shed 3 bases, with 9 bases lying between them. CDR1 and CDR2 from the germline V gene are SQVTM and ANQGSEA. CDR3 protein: CSATRDTEAFF. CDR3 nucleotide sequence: TGCAGCGCCACACGGGACACTGAAGCTTTCTTT. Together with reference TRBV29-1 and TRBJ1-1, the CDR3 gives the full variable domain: SAVISQKPSRDICQRGTSLTIQCQVDSQVTMMFWYRQQPGQSLTLIATANQGSEATYESGFVIDKFPISRPNLTFSTLTVSNMSPEDSSIYLCSATRDTEAFFGQGTRLTVV.

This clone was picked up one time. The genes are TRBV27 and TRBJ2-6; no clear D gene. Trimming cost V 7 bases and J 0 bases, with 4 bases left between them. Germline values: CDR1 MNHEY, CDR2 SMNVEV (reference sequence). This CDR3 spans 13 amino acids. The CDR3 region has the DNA TGTGCCAGCACGTCCTCTGGGGCCAACGTCCTGACTTTC. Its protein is CASTSSGANVLTF.

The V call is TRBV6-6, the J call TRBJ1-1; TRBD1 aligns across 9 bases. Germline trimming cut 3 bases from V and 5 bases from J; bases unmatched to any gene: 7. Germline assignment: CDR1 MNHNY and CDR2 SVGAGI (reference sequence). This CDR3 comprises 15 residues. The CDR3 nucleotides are TGTGCCAGCAGTTATGGACAGGGGATGATTACTGAAGCTTTCTTT. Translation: CASSYGQGMITEAFF.

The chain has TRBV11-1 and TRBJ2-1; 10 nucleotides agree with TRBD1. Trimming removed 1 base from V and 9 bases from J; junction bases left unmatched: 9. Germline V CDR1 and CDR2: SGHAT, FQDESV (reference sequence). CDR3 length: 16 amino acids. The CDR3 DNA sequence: TGTGCCAGCAGCTTAGGCGGAGGGACAGGGGAAGCTGAGCAGTTCTTC. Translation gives CASSLGGGTGEAEQFF. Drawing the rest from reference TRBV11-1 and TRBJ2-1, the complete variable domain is EAEVAQSPRYKITEKSQAVAFWCDPISGHATLYWYRQILGQGPELLVQFQDESVVDDSQLPKDRFSAERLKGVDSTLKIQPAELGDSAMYLCASSLGGGTGEAEQFFGPGTRLTVL.

CDR3 nucleotide sequence: TGCGCCAGCAGCCAAGATAGTTTAAGCGGGGGGGCACTTGAGCAGTTCTTC. It encodes CASSQDSLSGGALEQFF. The rearrangement uses TRBV4-3 and TRBJ2-1; 10 nucleotides align to TRBD2. Germline V gene sequence: CDR1 LGHNA, CDR2 YSLEER. Trimming at V came to 0 bases and at J to 9 bases, leaving 11 bases not matched to a gene. The CDR3 spans 17 residues.

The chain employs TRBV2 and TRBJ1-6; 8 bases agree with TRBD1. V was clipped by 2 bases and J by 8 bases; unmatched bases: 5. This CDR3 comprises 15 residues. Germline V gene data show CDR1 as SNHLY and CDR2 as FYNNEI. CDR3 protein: CASSESTGEYSPLHF. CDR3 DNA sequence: TGTGCCAGCAGTGAATCGACAGGGGAATATTCACCCCTCCACTTT.

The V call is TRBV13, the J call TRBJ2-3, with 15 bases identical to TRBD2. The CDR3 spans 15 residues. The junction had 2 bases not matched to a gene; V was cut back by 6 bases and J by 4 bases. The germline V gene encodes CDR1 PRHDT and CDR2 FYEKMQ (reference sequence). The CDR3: CASRRTSGRADTQYF. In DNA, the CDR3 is TGTGCCAGCAGACGGACTAGCGGGAGGGCAGATACGCAGTATTTT.

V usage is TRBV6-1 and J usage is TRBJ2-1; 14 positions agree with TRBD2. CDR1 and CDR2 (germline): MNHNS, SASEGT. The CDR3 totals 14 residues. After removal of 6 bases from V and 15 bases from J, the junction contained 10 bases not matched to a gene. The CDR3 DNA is TGTGCCAGCAGCCCTGGACTAGCGGGGGGCCGGGGGTTCTTC. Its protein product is CASSPGLAGGRGFF.

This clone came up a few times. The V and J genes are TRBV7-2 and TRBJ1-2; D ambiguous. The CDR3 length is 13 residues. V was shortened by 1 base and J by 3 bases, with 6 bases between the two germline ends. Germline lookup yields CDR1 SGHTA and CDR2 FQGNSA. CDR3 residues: CASSLGEDYGYTF. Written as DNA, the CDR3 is TGTGCCAGCAGCTTAGGAGAGGACTATGGCTACACCTTC.

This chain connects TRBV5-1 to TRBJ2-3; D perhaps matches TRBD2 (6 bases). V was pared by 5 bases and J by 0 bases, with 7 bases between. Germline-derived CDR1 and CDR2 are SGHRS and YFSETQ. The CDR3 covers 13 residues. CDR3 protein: CASSGGSTDTQYF. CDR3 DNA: TGCGCCAGCAGTGGGGGGAGCACAGATACGCAGTATTTT.

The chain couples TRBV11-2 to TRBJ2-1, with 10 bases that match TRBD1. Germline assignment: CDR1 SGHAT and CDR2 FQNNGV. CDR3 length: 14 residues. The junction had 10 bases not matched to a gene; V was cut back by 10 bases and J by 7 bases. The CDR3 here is CATQTGGRRNEQFF. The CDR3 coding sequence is TGTGCCACCCAGACAGGGGGCCGGAGGAATGAGCAGTTCTTC.

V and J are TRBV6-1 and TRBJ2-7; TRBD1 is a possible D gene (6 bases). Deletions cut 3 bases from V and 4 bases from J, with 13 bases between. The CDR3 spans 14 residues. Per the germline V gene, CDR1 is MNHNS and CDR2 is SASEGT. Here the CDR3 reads CASSEGWGPYEQYF. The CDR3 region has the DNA TGTGCCAGCAGTGAGGGCTGGGGGCCTTACGAGCAGTACTTC.

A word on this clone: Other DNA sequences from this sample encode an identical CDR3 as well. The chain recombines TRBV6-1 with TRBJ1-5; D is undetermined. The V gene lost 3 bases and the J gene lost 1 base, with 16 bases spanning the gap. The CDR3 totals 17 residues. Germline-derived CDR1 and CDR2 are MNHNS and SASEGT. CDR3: CASSEAPFSRSNQPQHF. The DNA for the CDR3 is TGTGCCAGCAGTGAGGCGCCTTTTTCCAGGAGCAATCAGCCCCAGCATTTT.

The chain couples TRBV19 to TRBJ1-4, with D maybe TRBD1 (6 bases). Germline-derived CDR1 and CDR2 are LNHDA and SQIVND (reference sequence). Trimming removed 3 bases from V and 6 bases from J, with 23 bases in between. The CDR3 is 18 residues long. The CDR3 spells CASSIPLHLTGHHEKLFF. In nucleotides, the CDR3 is TGTGCCAGTAGTATTCCCCTACACCTGACAGGACACCATGAAAAACTGTTTTTT.

CDR3 region: CASSYDQDTSSYEQYF. The CDR3 nucleotides read TGTGCCAGCAGTTACGATCAGGACACGAGCTCCTACGAGCAGTACTTC. The V gene is TRBV6-5, the J gene TRBJ2-7; perhaps TRBD1 as D (5 bases). Germline V gene data show CDR1 as MNHEY and CDR2 as SVGAGI. V lost 2 bases and J lost 0, with 14 bases in between. CDR3 length: 16 residues.

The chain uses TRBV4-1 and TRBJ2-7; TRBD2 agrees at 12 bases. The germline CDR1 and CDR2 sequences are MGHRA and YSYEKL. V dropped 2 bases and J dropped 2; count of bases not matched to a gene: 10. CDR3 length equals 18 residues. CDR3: CASSQLLAGGRNTYEQYF. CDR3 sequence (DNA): TGCGCCAGCAGCCAACTGCTAGCGGGAGGGAGGAACACCTACGAGCAGTACTTC.